One and the same sample provided the 30 T cell receptor beta chains below, sequenced in a study of cytomegalovirus exposure and HLA in healthy donors. The primer mix had 60 Vbeta and 13 Jbeta primers. Repertoires were generated with immunoSEQ multiplex PCR, while TCRdb's copy carries only in-frame clones and drops some. The table has approximately 150,000 clones, around 90% seen once; the top ten hold about 0.93%. Sequencing input: PBMCs. Receptors originate from a woman between 25 and 40 years old in good health and CMV-seronegative.

V usage is TRBV4-3 and J usage is TRBJ2-2; D is undetermined. The CDR3 covers 16 residues. Germline V CDR1 and CDR2: LGHNA, YSLEER. The V end lost 0 bases, the J end lost 3 bases, and 11 bases lay between the germline ends. The CDR3 loop reads CASSQDGSGYTGELFF. The CDR3 DNA follows: TGCGCCAGCAGCCAAGATGGGTCGGGTTACACCGGGGAGCTGTTTTTT.

V usage is TRBV18 and J usage is TRBJ2-2; D is perhaps TRBD1 (6 bases). V lost 3 bases, J lost 0 bases, and 11 bases lay in between. The CDR3 totals 16 residues. Germline assignment: CDR1 KGHSH and CDR2 LQKENI. In nucleotides, the CDR3 is TGTGCCAGCTCACCCGCCGGGACAACGAACACCGGGGAGCTGTTTTTT. Translating gives CASSPAGTTNTGELFF.

The chain employs TRBV30 and TRBJ2-7; 11 bases are a match to TRBD2. V was pared by 4 bases and J by 4 bases, with 15 bases of the junction left unmatched. Germline V gives CDR1 GTSNPN, CDR2 SVGIG (reference sequence). This CDR3 region has 17 residues. The CDR3 DNA is TGTGCCTGGACCCGAGGCCCCCTAGCGGGAGGAGAGTACGAGCAGTACTTC. Translation: CAWTRGPLAGGEYEQYF.

The gene calls are TRBV21-1 and TRBJ2-3; the table's D call TRBD2 went unverified against the DNA. TRBV21-1 is an annotated pseudogene. This CDR3 comprises 18 residues. CDR3 region: CASSRRLAGGQGTDTQYF. The CDR3 nucleotides read TGTGCCAGCAGCCGCCGACTAGCGGGGGGCCAAGGTACAGATACGCAGTATTTT.

In its sample, this clone was seen a few times. The chain links TRBV5-4 to TRBJ1-4, with a weak D call TRBD1 (6 bases). V was trimmed by 6 bases and J by 3 bases, leaving 15 bases between them. CDR1 and CDR2 (germline): SGHNT, YYREEE (reference sequence). The CDR3 is 15 amino acids. CDR3 coding DNA: TGTGCCAGCACCGACGGGGGGCAAGCTAATGAAAAACTGTTTTTT. Translated: CASTDGGQANEKLFF.

The rearrangement joins TRBV29-1 to TRBJ2-5; 12 nucleotides line up with TRBD1. Germline CDR1 is SQVTM and CDR2 is ANQGSEA. The CDR3 extends over 15 amino acids. V shed 3 bases, J shed 4 bases, and the junction held 6 bases outside the gene matches. CDR3 loop: CSVDNRDRGRETQYF. The CDR3 DNA is TGCAGCGTTGATAACCGGGACAGGGGGCGAGAGACCCAGTACTTC.

This clone was detected a few times. This chain uses TRBV4-2 with TRBJ1-1; tentatively, D is TRBD1 (5 bases). Trimming took 3 bases from V and 4 from J, leaving 9 bases between them. There are 13 residues in the CDR3. Germline assignment: CDR1 LGHNA and CDR2 YNFKEQ. The CDR3 region is CASSQGPSTEAFF. The CDR3, as DNA: TGTGCCAGCAGCCAGGGGCCGAGCACTGAAGCTTTCTTT.

V usage is TRBV10-3 and J usage is TRBJ1-2, with 8 bases matching TRBD1. The germline V gene has CDR1 ENHRY and CDR2 SYGVKD. The length of the CDR3 is 13 residues. The V segment lost 7 bases and the J segment 4 bases; nucleotides outside the gene matches: 5. Written as DNA, the CDR3 is TGTGCCATCACCAAAACAGGGGGCTATGGCTACACCTTC. Its translation is CAITKTGGYGYTF.

This clone was counted only a few times. The gene calls are TRBV7-9 and TRBJ2-7; D is unclear. Germline CDR1 SEHNR, CDR2 FQNEAQ (reference sequence). CDR3 length: 12 amino acids. The V end lost 5 bases, the J end lost 12 bases, and 17 bases lay between the germline ends. The chain's CDR3 is CASSIDTPAAYF. The CDR3 region has the DNA TGTGCCAGCAGCATAGACACCCCGGCGGCGTACTTC.

The chain carries TRBV9 and TRBJ1-5; 9 positions match TRBD1. The length of the CDR3 is 14 residues. The V segment lost 0 bases and the J segment 5 bases; nucleotides outside the gene matches: 0. From germline, CDR1 is SGDLS and CDR2 YYNGEE. CDR3: CASSVGQGDQPQHF. The DNA of the CDR3 is TGTGCCAGCAGCGTAGGACAGGGGGATCAGCCCCAGCATTTT.

The CDR3 bases are TGTGCCAGCTCACCAAGTCTTCCGGGATTTGATGGCTACACCTTC. As protein: CASSPSLPGFDGYTF. The V and J genes are TRBV18 and TRBJ1-2; the D is unclear. The CDR3 has 15 residues. V dropped 2 bases and J dropped 6 bases, with 16 bases sitting between them. In germline, CDR1 is KGHSH, CDR2 LQKENI. Combining the CDR3 with reference TRBV18 and TRBJ1-2 gives the whole variable domain NAGVMQNPRHLVRRRGQEARLRCSPMKGHSHVYWYRQLPEEGLKFMVYLQKENIIDESGMPKERFSAEFPKEGPSILRIQQVVRGDSAAYFCASSPSLPGFDGYTFGSGTRLTVV.

The genes are TRBV29-1 and TRBJ2-1; D may be TRBD1 (6 bases). The germline V and J ends were trimmed by 2 bases and 9 bases, with 11 bases remaining between them. CDR3 length: 12 amino acids. Germline V gene data show CDR1 as SQVTM and CDR2 as ANQGSEA. The chain's CDR3 is CSVENRGGEQFF. The CDR3 region has the DNA TGCAGCGTTGAAAATAGAGGGGGTGAGCAGTTCTTC.

Comment on this clone: In the same sample, other DNA sequences code for this CDR3. This rearrangement joins TRBV4-3 to TRBJ2-6, with a tentative D call TRBD1 (6 bases). Trimming cost V 1 base and J 1 base, with 20 bases left between them. The CDR3 sequence is 20 residues long. Germline V CDR1 and CDR2: LGHNA, YSLEER. The CDR3 sequence: CASSQVSQGIGASGANVLTF. The CDR3 coding sequence is TGCGCCAGCAGCCAAGTCTCTCAGGGGATAGGAGCTTCTGGGGCCAACGTCCTGACTTTC.

DNA for the CDR3: TGTGCCAGCGGTCTCCGGGGGTGGCATGGCTACACCTTC. Protein product: CASGLRGWHGYTF. The V gene is TRBV6-1, the J gene TRBJ1-2; TRBD1 might be the D (5 bases). V was pared by 8 bases and J by 6 bases, with 16 bases between. CDR1 and CDR2 from the germline V gene are MNHNS and SASEGT. This CDR3 has 13 residues.

The chain has TRBV19 and TRBJ1-5; 10 bases map to TRBD1. The CDR3 covers 16 residues. V lost 3 bases to trimming and J lost 9 bases; unmatched junction nucleotides: 11. CDR1 is LNHDA, CDR2 SQIVND, per germline (reference sequence). As DNA, the CDR3 is TGTGCCAGTAGTATTTTTGGGACAGGGGCCCCTCGGCCCCAGCATTTT. Protein sequence: CASSIFGTGAPRPQHF.

The CDR3 nucleotides are TGTGCCAGCAGCCAGACTAGCGGCCTTCTTGGGGAGCTGTTTTTT. Encoded protein: CASSQTSGLLGELFF. The V gene is TRBV14, the J gene TRBJ2-2; 9 nucleotides match TRBD2. The CDR3 extends over 15 amino acids. Germline loops: CDR1 SGHDN, CDR2 FVKESK. Germline trimming cut 3 bases from V and 8 bases from J; bases unmatched to any gene: 7.

The CDR3 DNA reads TGTGCCAGGGACAGGGCTGGGGCCCATAGCAATCAGCCCCAGCATTTT. It is translated as CARDRAGAHSNQPQHF. V and J are TRBV10-3 and TRBJ1-5, with 9 positions matching TRBD1. The CDR3 runs 16 residues. Per germline, CDR1 ENHRY and CDR2 SYGVKD. V shed 10 bases, J shed 0 bases, and the junction held 10 bases outside the gene matches.

The rearrangement uses TRBV29-1 and TRBJ1-1; 8 nucleotides line up with TRBD1. Germline CDR1 is SQVTM and CDR2 is ANQGSEA. This CDR3 is built from 14 residues. V gave up 5 bases and J gave up 0 bases; unmatched junction bases: 5. The CDR3 DNA sequence: TGCAGCGTTTGGACAGGGCAGATGAACACTGAAGCTTTCTTT. Amino acids: CSVWTGQMNTEAFF.

The chain uses TRBV2 and TRBJ2-1; TRBD2 agrees at 14 bases. Germline CDR1 reads SNHLY; CDR2 reads FYNNEI. This CDR3 spans 17 amino acids. Trimming took 3 bases from V and 10 from J; bases not matched to a gene: 11. The CDR3 nucleotides are TGTGCCAGCAGTGACCCGGGACTAGCGGGAGAGGGCGGAGAGCAGTTCTTC. Translated, it gives CASSDPGLAGEGGEQFF.

The chain uses TRBV25-1 and TRBJ2-6; 12 bases agree with TRBD1. The CDR3 is made up of 17 amino acids. With V trimmed by 8 bases and J by 3 bases, 8 bases remained unmatched. Germline-derived CDR1 and CDR2 are MGHDK and SYGVNS. The CDR3 DNA is TGTGCCAGCGGCGGGGACAGGGGGCTTAGTGGGGCCAACGTCCTGACTTTC. It translates to CASGGDRGLSGANVLTF. Supplemented by reference TRBV25-1 and TRBJ2-6, the full variable domain reads EADIYQTPRYLVIGTGKKITLECSQTMGHDKMYWYQQDPGMELHLIHYSYGVNSTEKGDLSSESTVSRIRTEHFPLTLESARPSHTSQYLCASGGDRGLSGANVLTFGAGSRLTVL.

V usage is TRBV11-2 and J usage is TRBJ2-7, with 9 bases lining up with TRBD1. The CDR3 spans 15 residues. Germline values: CDR1 SGHAT, CDR2 FQNNGV. Unmatched junction bases numbered 7, after V lost 5 bases and J lost 2 bases. The CDR3 DNA follows: TGTGCCAGCAGCCCACGACAGGGGGTCGCCTACGAGCAGTACTTC. Its protein is CASSPRQGVAYEQYF.

The chain links TRBV11-2 to TRBJ2-7, with D possibly being TRBD2 (7 bases). The length of the CDR3 is 16 residues. Germline-derived CDR1 and CDR2 are SGHAT and FQNNGV. Trimming shortened V by 5 bases and J by 2 bases, and 19 bases separated the two germline ends. The CDR3 DNA sequence: TGTGCCAGCAGCCAGAGCGCCGGAGGGGGGGCCTACGAGCAGTACTTC. It codes for CASSQSAGGGAYEQYF.

This chain links TRBV13 with TRBJ2-1; 11 bases align to TRBD2. The CDR3 is made up of 14 amino acids. J gave up 9 bases and V 7 bases, and 8 bases lay outside the gene matches. The germline V gene encodes CDR1 PRHDT and CDR2 FYEKMQ (reference sequence). The CDR3 DNA reads TGTGCCAGCATCCCAGTCCTAGCGGGAGGTGAGCAGTTCTTC. Amino acids: CASIPVLAGGEQFF.

The chain is built from TRBV6-1 and TRBJ2-7, with D maybe TRBD2 (6 bases). Trimming cost V 3 bases and J 11 bases, with 29 bases left between them. The germline CDR1 and CDR2 sequences are MNHNS and SASEGT. CDR3 length equals 17 residues. CDR3 bases: TGTGCCAGCAGTGAGGAGGGCGTGGGTAGGATGGTCCGGGTGGAGTACTTC. Protein product: CASSEEGVGRMVRVEYF.

CDR3: CASSIWGTHTSYEQYF. The CDR3 nucleotides read TGTGCCAGCAGCATATGGGGGACACATACGTCCTACGAGCAGTACTTC. This chain uses TRBV7-9 with TRBJ2-5; TRBD1 might be the D (6 bases). The J call may be wrong; the DNA end is better matched by TRBJ2-7. The CDR3 length is 16 residues. Germline lookup yields CDR1 SEHNR and CDR2 FQNEAQ (reference sequence).

The chain combines TRBV2 with TRBJ2-5, with TRBD1 matching over 10 bases. The J call may be mistaken, given a closer DNA end match to TRBJ2-7. The CDR3 is made up of 14 amino acids. Germline V gives CDR1 SNHLY, CDR2 FYNNEI. Here the CDR3 reads CASSGQGVSYEQYF. The CDR3 nucleotides are TGTGCCAGCAGCGGACAGGGGGTCTCCTACGAGCAGTACTTC.

In its sample, this clone was seen once. The rearrangement uses TRBV5-5 and TRBJ2-2; tentative D call: TRBD2 (5 bases). In germline, CDR1 is SGHKS, CDR2 YYEKEE (reference sequence). Trimming removed 1 base from V and 6 bases from J, with 13 bases in between. This CDR3 region has 15 residues. This chain's CDR3 is CASSLSGLGAGELFF. The CDR3 DNA is TGTGCCAGCAGCTTGTCCGGGCTCGGGGCCGGGGAGCTGTTTTTT. Complete variable domain (other parts from reference TRBV5-5 and TRBJ2-2): DAGVTQSPTHLIKTRGQQVTLRCSPISGHKSVSWYQQVLGQGPQFIFQYYEKEERGRGNFPDRFSARQFPNYSSELNVNALLLGDSALYLCASSLSGLGAGELFFGEGSRLTVL.

The chain combines TRBV28 with TRBJ2-1, with TRBD1 as a possible D gene (5 bases). Germline lookup yields CDR1 MDHEN and CDR2 SYDVKM. This CDR3 has 16 amino acids. With 6 bases removed from V and 7 bases from J, the gap between germline ends came to 22 bases. In DNA, the CDR3 is TGTGCCAGCAGGCGACTTCAGGGAAATAACCGGAATGAGCAGTTCTTC. Its protein product is CASRRLQGNNRNEQFF.

This rearrangement joins TRBV6-6 to TRBJ2-3; the match to TRBD2 covers 13 bases. Per the germline V gene, CDR1 is MNHNY and CDR2 is SVGAGI (reference sequence). This CDR3 spans 16 amino acids. The V gene end was trimmed by 3 bases and the J gene end by 2 bases; junction bases not matched to a gene: 2. This CDR3 is CASSYGLAGVTDTQYF. Here the CDR3 DNA reads TGTGCCAGCAGTTATGGACTAGCGGGAGTCACAGATACGCAGTATTTT.

This clone was counted only a few times. The V call is TRBV6-4, the J call TRBJ1-6; no definite D call. This CDR3 is 14 amino acids long. V shed 2 bases and J shed 9 bases, with 11 bases lying between them. CDR1 is MRHNA, CDR2 SNTAGT, per germline. The CDR3 DNA is TGTGCCAGCAGTGACGTCCCGCGGGGTTCACCCCTCCACTTT. Translating gives CASSDVPRGSPLHF.